The following is a T cell receptor (beta chain) sequence with its context. Its antigen is still unknown. This CDR3 has 17 residues. Germline V CDR1 and CDR2: KGHSH, LQKENI. The ends lost 3 bases at V and 0 bases at J; junction bases unmatched: 10. PCR used 60 Vbeta primers and 13 Jbeta primers. The method was immunoSEQ multiplex PCR; TCRdb's version includes in-frame clones alone and lacks a portion of them. In the table there are about 120,000 clones, about 60% of which are singletons. The data were obtained in a study of cytomegalovirus exposure and HLA in healthy donors. Study-wide findings and caveats: Available immune exposure information covered CMV serostatus only. An apparent linkage of common viral pathogens to several of the most significant clusters emerged in a later analysis. Listed as cytomegalovirus-associated were roughly 180 TCR beta chains. It was taken for granted in presence/absence analyses that sequencing depth across donors was roughly uniform.

The clonotype comes from a woman aged 30 to 39 in good health and CMV-seronegative. Sequencing was carried out using PBMCs. The chain carries TRBV18 and TRBJ1-1, with TRBD1 identical over 7 bases. The CDR3 nucleotides read TGTGCCAGCTCACCTAGACAGGGACGTCGTCTGAACACTGAAGCTTTCTTT. Residues: CASSPRQGRRLNTEAFF.